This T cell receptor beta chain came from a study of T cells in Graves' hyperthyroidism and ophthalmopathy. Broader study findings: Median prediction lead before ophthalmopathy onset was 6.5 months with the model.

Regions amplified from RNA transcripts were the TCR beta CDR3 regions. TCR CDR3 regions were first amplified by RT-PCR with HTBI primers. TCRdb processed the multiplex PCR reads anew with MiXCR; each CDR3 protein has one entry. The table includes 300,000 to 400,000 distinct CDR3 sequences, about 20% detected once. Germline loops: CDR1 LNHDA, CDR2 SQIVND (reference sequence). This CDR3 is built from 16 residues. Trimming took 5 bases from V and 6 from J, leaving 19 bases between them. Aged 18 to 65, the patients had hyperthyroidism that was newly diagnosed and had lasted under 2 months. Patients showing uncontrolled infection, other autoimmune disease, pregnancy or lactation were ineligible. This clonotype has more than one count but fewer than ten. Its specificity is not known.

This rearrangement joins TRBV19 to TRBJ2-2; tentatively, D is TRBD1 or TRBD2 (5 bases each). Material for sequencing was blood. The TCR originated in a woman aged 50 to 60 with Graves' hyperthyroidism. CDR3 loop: CASSVRDPKGPGELFF. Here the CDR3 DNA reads TGTGCCAGTAGTGTCCGGGACCCCAAGGGACCCGGGGAGCTGTTTTTT.